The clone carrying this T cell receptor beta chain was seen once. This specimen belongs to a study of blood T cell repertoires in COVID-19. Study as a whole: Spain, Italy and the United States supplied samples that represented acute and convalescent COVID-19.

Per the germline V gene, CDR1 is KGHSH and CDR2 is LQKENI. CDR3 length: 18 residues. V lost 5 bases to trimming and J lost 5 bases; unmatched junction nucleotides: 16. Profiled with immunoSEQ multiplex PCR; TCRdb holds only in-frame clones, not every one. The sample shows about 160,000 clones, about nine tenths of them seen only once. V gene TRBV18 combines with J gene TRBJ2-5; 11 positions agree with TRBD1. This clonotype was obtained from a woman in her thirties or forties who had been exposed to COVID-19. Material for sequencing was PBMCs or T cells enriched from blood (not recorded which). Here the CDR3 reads CASSSRSGTGGDGETQYF. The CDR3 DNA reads TGTGCCAGCTCATCCCGTTCCGGGACAGGGGGTGATGGGGAGACCCAGTACTTC.